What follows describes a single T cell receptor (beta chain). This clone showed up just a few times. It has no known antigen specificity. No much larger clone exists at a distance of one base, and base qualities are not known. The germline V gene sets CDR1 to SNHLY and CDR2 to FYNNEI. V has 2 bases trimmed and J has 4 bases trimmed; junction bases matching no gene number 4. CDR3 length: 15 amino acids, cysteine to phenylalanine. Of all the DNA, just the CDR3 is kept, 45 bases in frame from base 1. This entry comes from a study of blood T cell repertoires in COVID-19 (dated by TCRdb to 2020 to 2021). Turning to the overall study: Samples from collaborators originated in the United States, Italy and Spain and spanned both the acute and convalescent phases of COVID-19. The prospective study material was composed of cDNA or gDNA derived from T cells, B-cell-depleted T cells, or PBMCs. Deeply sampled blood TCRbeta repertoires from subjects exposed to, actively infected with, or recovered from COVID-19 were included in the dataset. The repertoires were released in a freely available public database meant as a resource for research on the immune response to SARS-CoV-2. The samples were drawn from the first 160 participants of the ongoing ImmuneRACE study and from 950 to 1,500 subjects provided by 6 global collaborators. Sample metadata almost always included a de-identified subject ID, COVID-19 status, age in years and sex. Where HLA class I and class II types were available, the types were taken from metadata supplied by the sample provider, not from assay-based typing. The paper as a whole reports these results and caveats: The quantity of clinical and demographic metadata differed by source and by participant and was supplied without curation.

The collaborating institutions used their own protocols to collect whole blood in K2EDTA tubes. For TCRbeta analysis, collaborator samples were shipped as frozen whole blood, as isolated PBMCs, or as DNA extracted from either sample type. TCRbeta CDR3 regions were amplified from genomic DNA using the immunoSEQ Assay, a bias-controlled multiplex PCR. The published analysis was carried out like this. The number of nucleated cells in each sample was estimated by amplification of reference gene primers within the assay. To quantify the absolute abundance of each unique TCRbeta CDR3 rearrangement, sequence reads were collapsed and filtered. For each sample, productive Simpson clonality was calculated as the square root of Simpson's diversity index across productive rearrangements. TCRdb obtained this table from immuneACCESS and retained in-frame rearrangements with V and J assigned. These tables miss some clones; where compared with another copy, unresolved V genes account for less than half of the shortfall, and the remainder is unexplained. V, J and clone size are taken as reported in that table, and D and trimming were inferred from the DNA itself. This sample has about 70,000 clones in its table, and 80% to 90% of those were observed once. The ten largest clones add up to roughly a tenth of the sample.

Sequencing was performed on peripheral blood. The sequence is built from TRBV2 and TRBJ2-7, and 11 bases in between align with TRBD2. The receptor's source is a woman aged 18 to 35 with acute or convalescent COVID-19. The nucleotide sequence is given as TGTGCCAGCAGTGAAATAGCGGGGGGGCGATACGAGCAGTACTTC. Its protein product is CASSEIAGGRYEQYF.